This is a list of T cell receptor beta chains from one sample in a study of beta chain features in type 1 diabetes. Produced via immunoSEQ multiplex PCR; TCRdb's table is partial and in-frame only. The sample has 680,000 or so clones; roughly an eighth are singletons. Sample: naive CD4+ T cells from blood. Source of these receptors: a man in his late teens or twenties with type 1 diabetes. Each CDR3 is given without its conserved first and last residue. Each record gives: J gene, V gene, D gene, CDR3 protein. The D gene is left open where the match is weak.

TRBJ2-5 | TRBV5-1 | TRBD2 | ASSSSSGDSKTQY
TRBJ2-2 | TRBV4-2 | . | ASSQTSANTGELF
TRBJ2-3 | TRBV11-3 | TRBD2 | ASSLRGGGTDTQY
TRBJ1-6 | TRBV7-8 | . | ASSLVSGNSPLH
TRBJ1-1 | TRBV6-5 | . | ASSYSAGARTEAF
TRBJ1-1 | TRBV18 | . | ASSPPNTEAF
TRBJ2-7 | TRBV11-2 | TRBD2 | ASRDLIGRGVTYEQY
TRBJ1-5 | TRBV4-1 | TRBD1 | ASSQGILTGGDQPQH
TRBJ2-3 | TRBV6-6 | . | ASSYMEQGGTDTQY
TRBJ2-7 | TRBV27 | TRBD2 | ASSDYSGGASYEQY
TRBJ2-2 | TRBV2 | . | ASSQDTGELF
TRBJ2-7 | TRBV6-1 | . | ASIFSYEQY
TRBJ1-1 | TRBV7-9 | . | ASSLVVDTEAF
TRBJ1-6 | TRBV25-1 | TRBD1 | ASSSLGGQTH
TRBJ2-4 | TRBV6-5 | . | ASSYAGVGNIQY
TRBJ1-2 | TRBV25-1 | TRBD1 | ASSHRGRRAYGYT
TRBJ1-2 | TRBV18 | . | ASSADTGNYGYT
TRBJ1-6 | TRBV5-1 | TRBD1 | ASSDPGTGLDDSPLH
TRBJ2-1 | TRBV27 | . | ASRGVGDSGF
TRBJ1-2 | TRBV19 | . | ASSSWSSIYGYT
TRBJ1-1 | TRBV6-5 | TRBD1 | ASSPTGGRLEAF
TRBJ1-5 | TRBV2 | . | ASNLGGFGQPQH
TRBJ2-7 | TRBV6-1 | . | ASIFSGLKDEQY
TRBJ1-6 | TRBV19 | TRBD1 | ASSTTGVSPLH
TRBJ2-3 | TRBV14 | . | ASSPYSADTQY
TRBJ1-5 | TRBV30 | TRBD1 | AWSPGQGSNQPQH